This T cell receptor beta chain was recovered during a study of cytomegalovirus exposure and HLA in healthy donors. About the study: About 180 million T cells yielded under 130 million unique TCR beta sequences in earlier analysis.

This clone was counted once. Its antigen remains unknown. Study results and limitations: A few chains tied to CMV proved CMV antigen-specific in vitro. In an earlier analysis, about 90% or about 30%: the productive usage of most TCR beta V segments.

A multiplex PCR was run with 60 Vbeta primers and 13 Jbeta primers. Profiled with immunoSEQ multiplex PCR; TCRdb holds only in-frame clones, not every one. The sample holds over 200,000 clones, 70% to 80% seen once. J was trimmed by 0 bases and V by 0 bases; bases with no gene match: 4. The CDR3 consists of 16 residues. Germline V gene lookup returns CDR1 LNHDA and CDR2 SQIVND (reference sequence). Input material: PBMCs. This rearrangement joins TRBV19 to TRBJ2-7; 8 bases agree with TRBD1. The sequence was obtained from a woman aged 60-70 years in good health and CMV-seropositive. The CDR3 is CASSIESTGGSYEQYF. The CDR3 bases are TGTGCCAGTAGTATAGAATCAACAGGGGGCTCCTACGAGCAGTACTTC.